The source of this T cell receptor (beta chain) is a study of beta chain features in type 1 diabetes. Study in general: Cell yields, gender and age were similar in healthy donors and patients.

All of the isolated RNA was reverse transcribed, so expressed TCRB transcripts were sequenced. TCRdb keeps only in-frame clones here, not all; method: immunoSEQ multiplex PCR. The data contain some 900,000 clones, about a sixth of them singletons. V was trimmed by 0 bases and J by 5 bases, leaving 18 bases between them. This CDR3 comprises 17 residues. Looked up from germline, CDR1 is SGHRS and CDR2 is YFSETQ. As for this clone: The antigen is not known.

Study observations and caveats: VDJ junctions in type 1 diabetes patients carried more deletions and fewer insertions. Naive, central memory and Treg TCRB repertoires seemed to resemble each other more closely in patients than they did in healthy donors.

The sample taken for sequencing was naive CD4+ T cells from blood. This chain joins TRBV5-1 and TRBJ2-4; D perhaps matches TRBD2 (6 bases). The origin of this receptor is a woman under 30 in good health. The CDR3 nucleotides read TGCGCCAGCAGCTTGGCCCCACTAGCCGGAGGGCAAAACATTCAGTACTTC. Translating it yields CASSLAPLAGGQNIQYF.